A selection of T cell receptor beta chains follows, all from one sample in a study of stem cell transplantation in POMP-related autoinflammatory disease. The repertoire was sequenced with immunoSEQ multiplex PCR; TCRdb's copy has only in-frame clones and lacks some. The table lists 9,100 or so clones, 79% of them singletons, with about 4.7% in the top ten. Sequencing was performed on CD4+ T cells from PBMCs, taken after stem cell transplantation. The receptors come from a human patient with POMP-related autoinflammation and immune dysregulation (PRAID). Some T cells may arise from the graft donor. Both conserved end residues are part of each CDR3. D genes are given only for firm matches. Size tells how often a clone was seen (once, few, many) or the class of an expanded clone, and some rows leave it out.

j_call: TRBJ1-5
v_call: TRBV6-5
clone_size: -
d_call: -
cdr3_nt: TGTGCCAGCGGAAATCAGCCCCAGCATTTT
cdr3_aa: CASGNQPQHF

j_call: TRBJ2-1
v_call: TRBV18
clone_size: -
d_call: -
cdr3_nt: TGTGCCAGTGCACAGGGAATGGGATCGAGTTACTCCTACAATGAGCAGTTCTTC
cdr3_aa: CASAQGMGSSYSYNEQFF

j_call: TRBJ2-3
v_call: TRBV29-1
clone_size: -
d_call: TRBD1
cdr3_nt: TGCAGCGTAAGGACAGGGCGCACAGATACGCAGTATTTT
cdr3_aa: CSVRTGRTDTQYF

j_call: TRBJ2-1
v_call: TRBV6-5
clone_size: -
d_call: -
cdr3_nt: TGTGCCAGCAGTTACTCGATAGGGCCGAGGGGCAATGAGCAGTTCTTC
cdr3_aa: CASSYSIGPRGNEQFF

j_call: TRBJ2-7
v_call: TRBV19
clone_size: -
d_call: TRBD1
cdr3_nt: TGTGCCAGTAGTATAGTACAGGGGGCCTACGAGCAGTACTTC
cdr3_aa: CASSIVQGAYEQYF

j_call: TRBJ1-1
v_call: TRBV5-1
clone_size: -
d_call: -
cdr3_nt: TGCGCCAGCAGCCGGGTAGGGGGGCTTGGCACTGAAGCTTTCTTT
cdr3_aa: CASSRVGGLGTEAFF

j_call: TRBJ2-6
v_call: TRBV28
clone_size: -
d_call: -
cdr3_nt: TGTGCCAGCAGCTCCTCCGGGGCTGGGGCCAACGTCCTGACTTTC
cdr3_aa: CASSSSGAGANVLTF

j_call: TRBJ2-1
v_call: TRBV6-2/TRBV6-3
clone_size: -
d_call: TRBD2
cdr3_nt: TGTGCCAGCAGTGCTCCCCCGGCGACTAGCCTCTACAATGAGCAGTTCTTC
cdr3_aa: CASSAPPATSLYNEQFF

j_call: TRBJ1-2
v_call: TRBV5-4
clone_size: -
d_call: -
cdr3_nt: TGTGCCAGCCGTAAGCAGGGTGACTATGGCTACACCTTC
cdr3_aa: CASRKQGDYGYTF

j_call: TRBJ2-3
v_call: TRBV11-2
clone_size: -
d_call: TRBD2
cdr3_nt: TGTGCCAGCAGTCTAAGCGGGAGGGCCGCAGATACGCAGTATTTT
cdr3_aa: CASSLSGRAADTQYF

j_call: TRBJ1-2
v_call: TRBV18
clone_size: few
d_call: -
cdr3_nt: TGTGCCAGCTCACCGCGGGGCTATGGCTACACCTTC
cdr3_aa: CASSPRGYGYTF

j_call: TRBJ1-1
v_call: TRBV4-3
clone_size: -
d_call: -
cdr3_nt: TGCGCCAGCAGCCAAGATCTTCACACTGAAGCTTTCTTT
cdr3_aa: CASSQDLHTEAFF

j_call: TRBJ2-1
v_call: TRBV24-1
clone_size: -
d_call: TRBD1
cdr3_nt: TGTGCCACCGAAAATCCCGGGACAGCCAATGAGCAGTTCTTC
cdr3_aa: CATENPGTANEQFF

j_call: TRBJ1-3
v_call: TRBV7-3
clone_size: -
d_call: TRBD1
cdr3_nt: TGTGCCAGCAGCTTAGAGGGGGCCGCTGGAAACACCATATATTTT
cdr3_aa: CASSLEGAAGNTIYF

j_call: TRBJ2-3
v_call: TRBV7-9
clone_size: -
d_call: TRBD2
cdr3_nt: TGTGCCAGCAGCTTAGGACTAGCGGGAGTTTGGGCCGCAGATACGCAGTATTTT
cdr3_aa: CASSLGLAGVWAADTQYF

j_call: TRBJ1-1
v_call: TRBV12-3/TRBV12-4
clone_size: once
d_call: -
cdr3_nt: TGTGCCAGCAGTTTACAGGAAAACACTGAAGCTTTCTTT
cdr3_aa: CASSLQENTEAFF

j_call: TRBJ2-2
v_call: TRBV28
clone_size: -
d_call: -
cdr3_nt: TGTGCCAGCAGTGCGAGGGTCTCCGGGGAGCTGTTTTTT
cdr3_aa: CASSARVSGELFF

j_call: TRBJ2-3
v_call: TRBV3-1/TRBV3-2
clone_size: few
d_call: TRBD2
cdr3_nt: TGTGCCAGCAGCCAAGAAGGGCTAGCGGGTACCACAGATACGCAGTATTTT
cdr3_aa: CASSQEGLAGTTDTQYF

j_call: TRBJ2-7
v_call: TRBV5-1
clone_size: -
d_call: -
cdr3_nt: TGCGCCAGCAGCTTGAGGCTCTCCTACGAGCAGTACTTC
cdr3_aa: CASSLRLSYEQYF

j_call: TRBJ1-2
v_call: TRBV7-9
clone_size: -
d_call: TRBD1
cdr3_nt: TGTGCCAGCAGACACTACAGGGGGCGAGAATATGGCTACACCTTC
cdr3_aa: CASRHYRGREYGYTF

j_call: TRBJ2-6
v_call: TRBV11-1
clone_size: -
d_call: TRBD1
cdr3_nt: TGTGCCAGCAGCGAACAGGGGTTTGGGGCCAACGTCCTGACTTTC
cdr3_aa: CASSEQGFGANVLTF

j_call: TRBJ2-7
v_call: TRBV2
clone_size: -
d_call: -
cdr3_nt: TGTGCCGACAGGGGTCGGGGGGCCTACGAGCAGTACTTC
cdr3_aa: CADRGRGAYEQYF

j_call: TRBJ1-6
v_call: TRBV2
clone_size: -
d_call: -
cdr3_nt: TGTGCCAGCAGTGCCCAGGGGCTCCGTTCACCCCTCCACTTT
cdr3_aa: CASSAQGLRSPLHF

j_call: TRBJ2-1
v_call: TRBV5-1
clone_size: -
d_call: TRBD2
cdr3_nt: TGCGCCAGCAGCCTCCGGACTAGCGGGAGGGGGAGAAATGAGCAGTTCTTC
cdr3_aa: CASSLRTSGRGRNEQFF

j_call: TRBJ2-7
v_call: TRBV28
clone_size: -
d_call: TRBD2
cdr3_nt: TGTGCCGGCCGGGGGACCACTAGCGTCGAATACTACGAGCAGTACTTC
cdr3_aa: CAGRGTTSVEYYEQYF

j_call: TRBJ1-2
v_call: TRBV9
clone_size: -
d_call: -
cdr3_nt: TGTGCCAGCAGCTCCCTTTCCTCAGGAAGTGGCTACACCTTC
cdr3_aa: CASSSLSSGSGYTF

j_call: TRBJ1-1
v_call: TRBV6-5
clone_size: -
d_call: -
cdr3_nt: TGTGCCAGCAGCCTCGGGACGCCGAGGATAACTTTCTTT
cdr3_aa: CASSLGTPRITFF

j_call: TRBJ1-3
v_call: TRBV9
clone_size: -
d_call: TRBD1
cdr3_nt: TGTGCCAGCAGCCTCCGGACAGGGGGATTCTCTGGAAACACCATATATTTT
cdr3_aa: CASSLRTGGFSGNTIYF

j_call: TRBJ2-7
v_call: TRBV6-5
clone_size: -
d_call: TRBD1
cdr3_nt: TGTGCCAGCAGTTACTCTCGGGACAGTGTGATATCGTACTTC
cdr3_aa: CASSYSRDSVISYF

j_call: TRBJ2-1
v_call: TRBV24-1
clone_size: -
d_call: -
cdr3_nt: TGTGCCACCAGTGATTTACCGGGACAAGGTCCGTTCTTC
cdr3_aa: CATSDLPGQGPFF

j_call: TRBJ1-5
v_call: TRBV6-2/TRBV6-3
clone_size: -
d_call: -
cdr3_nt: TGTGCCAGCAGGTACTTGGGCCCCGGCAATCAGCCCCAGCATTTT
cdr3_aa: CASRYLGPGNQPQHF